The next 10 T cell receptor beta chains were all read from a single sample in a study of blood T cells in healthy people across ages. It was with a sample-barcoded 5' primer and a J-beta primer mix that a second PCR of roughly 7 to 12 cycles was run. TCRdb re-analysed the 5' RACE reads in MiXCR, keeping a single row per CDR3 protein. The sample lists approximately 580,000 distinct CDR3 sequences, 24% seen once, with roughly 10% in the top ten. The same data also contributed to another study, on T cells of mothers and their children.

Sequencing input: blood. Receptors originate from a boy between 10 and 17 years old in good health.

This clonotype was seen repeatedly, ten times or more. This rearrangement joins TRBV5-1 to TRBJ2-4; TRBD2 aligns across 13 bases. The CDR3 covers 20 residues. Germline V gene sequence: CDR1 SGHRS, CDR2 YFSETQ. V shed 4 bases and J 0 bases; nucleotides not matched to a gene: 13. Written as DNA, the CDR3 is TGCGCCAGCAGCAATGGACTAGCGGGGGACAACCCAGAAGCCAAAAACATTCAGTACTTC. Translation: CASSNGLAGDNPEAKNIQYF.

V and J are TRBV6-5 and TRBJ2-5, with 11 positions matching TRBD1. The CDR3 length is 16 residues. Germline CDR1 is MNHEY and CDR2 is SVGAGI. Losses at the gene ends were 2 bases for V and 4 bases for J; bases not matched to a gene: 6. CDR3 DNA: TGTGCCAGCAGTTACCTTTCGGGGACAGGGGGAGAGACCCAGTACTTC. This gives the protein CASSYLSGTGGETQYF.

The chain combines TRBV20-1 with TRBJ1-5; TRBD1 is a possible D gene (5 bases). The germline gives CDR1 DFQATT, CDR2 SNEGSKA (reference sequence). Between the trimmed V and J ends, which lost 7 bases and 2 bases, there was a span of 12 bases. The CDR3 is 13 amino acids. CDR3 in DNA: TGCAGTGGGGTGAGGGGTGGCAATCAGCCCCAGCATTTT. Protein sequence: CSGVRGGNQPQHF.

The chain employs TRBV12-5 and TRBJ2-5; TRBD2 matches 14 bases. The germline gives CDR1 LGHNT, CDR2 FRNRAP. The V segment lost 9 bases and the J segment 5 bases; nucleotides outside the gene matches: 5. CDR3 size: 14 residues. CDR3 residues: CASGTSGSSETQYF. For the CDR3, the DNA is TGTGCTAGCGGGACTAGCGGGAGTTCTGAGACCCAGTACTTC.

V gene TRBV24-1 combines with J gene TRBJ2-3, with D maybe TRBD2 (5 bases). V was trimmed by 6 bases and J by 0 bases, leaving 9 bases between them. This CDR3 is 14 amino acids long. Germline CDR1 and CDR2: KGHDR and SFDVKD. CDR3 nucleotides: TGTGCCACCAGTTTCCGGGGAAGCACAGATACGCAGTATTTT. It codes for CATSFRGSTDTQYF.

The chain couples TRBV6-2 or TRBV6-3 to TRBJ2-7; weak D call: TRBD1 (5 bases). Looked up from germline, CDR1 is MNHEY and CDR2 is SVGEGT. The V and J ends lost 5 bases and 7 bases respectively, with 21 bases between them. This CDR3 spans 15 amino acids. CDR3 loop: CASSAWTTNTPEQYF. CDR3 in DNA: TGTGCCAGCAGTGCCTGGACAACTAATACACCGGAGCAGTACTTC.

The chain links TRBV24-1 to TRBJ2-6, with D possibly being TRBD2 (5 bases). The V gene's germline CDR1 is KGHDR and CDR2 SFDVKD. The CDR3 consists of 17 residues. V was trimmed by 3 bases and J by 1 base, leaving 12 bases between them. This chain's CDR3 is CATSDLNPGSGANVLTF. CDR3 in DNA: TGTGCCACCAGTGATCTGAACCCGGGGTCTGGGGCCAACGTCCTGACTTTC.

J is TRBJ2-5 and V is TRBV7-9; D gene unclear. Germline V gene sequence: CDR1 SEHNR, CDR2 FQNEAQ (reference sequence). The CDR3 has 15 amino acids. Trimming removed 4 bases at V and 0 bases at J, with 12 bases between. The CDR3 DNA reads TGTGCCAGCAGCTATTGGGCAGAGTACCAAGAGACCCAGTACTTC. This codes for CASSYWAEYQETQYF.

This clonotype was seen repeatedly, ten times or more. The chain has TRBV5-1 and TRBJ2-7, with TRBD2 matching over 9 bases. V was clipped by 1 base and J by 2 bases; unmatched bases: 13. The CDR3 length is 18 residues. Germline V gene lookup returns CDR1 SGHRS and CDR2 YFSETQ. CDR3 DNA sequence: TGCGCCAGCAGCTTGTTGCCTAGCGGGGAGGTTCTGCCCTACGAGCAGTACTTC. It encodes CASSLLPSGEVLPYEQYF. Using reference TRBV5-1 and TRBJ2-7 for the parts outside the CDR3, the full variable domain is KAGVTQTPRYLIKTRGQQVTLSCSPISGHRSVSWYQQTPGQGLQFLFEYFSETQRNKGNFPGRFSGRQFSNSRSEMNVSTLELGDSALYLCASSLLPSGEVLPYEQYFGPGTRLTVT.

This chain links TRBV27 with TRBJ2-5, with a tentative D call TRBD2 (5 bases). Germline CDR1 is MNHEY and CDR2 is SMNVEV (reference sequence). Trimming stripped 0 bases from V and 0 bases from J, with 11 bases between. The CDR3 loop spans 16 amino acids. The CDR3 DNA follows: TGTGCCAGCAGTTTATCGGAGGAGCTCTACCAAGAGACCCAGTACTTC. This codes for CASSLSEELYQETQYF.